This T cell receptor (beta chain) stems from a study of T-cell memory formation after mild COVID-19. The study, taken as a whole, reports: CD4+ clones that contracted lay mainly in CM and EM; CD8+ ones lay in EMRA.

CDR1 LGHNA and CDR2 YNFKEQ come from the germline V gene. This CDR3 contains 16 residues. The V and J ends lost 4 bases and 1 base, in that order; junction bases with no gene match: 6. This clonotype occurred many times. Its target is unknown. TCRdb passed the 5' RACE reads through MiXCR, listing each CDR3 protein once. This sample has more than 25,000 distinct CDR3 sequences; around 7% occur once, and the top ten carry 12% to 15%. The rearrangement uses TRBV4-2 and TRBJ1-1; 10 nucleotides align to TRBD1. The receptor's source is an adult woman who had mild COVID-19 (a few samples of this study predate the infection). Cell type and time point are not known. Sequenced input: PBMCs or a T cell subset sorted from them (not recorded which). The DNA for the CDR3 is TGTGCCAGCAGCCGCCAGGGACAGGGGAAGAACACTGAAGCTTTCTTT. Amino acid sequence: CASSRQGQGKNTEAFF.